A single sample is the source of the 4 T cell receptor beta chains below, sequenced in a study of blood T cell repertoires in COVID-19. Clones were sequenced by immunoSEQ multiplex PCR, and TCRdb holds only the in-frame ones, with some missing. Here the sample spans some 180,000 clones, roughly 91% being singletons. Material for sequencing was peripheral blood. The source of these receptors is a man aged 50 or older who had recovered from COVID-19.

The chain is built from TRBV3-1 (or the pseudogene TRBV3-2) and TRBJ2-3, with 14 bases fitting TRBD2. The CDR3 extends over 18 amino acids. Germline assignment: CDR1 LGHDT and CDR2 YNNKEL (reference sequence). The V gene end was trimmed by 4 bases and the J gene end by 0 bases; junction bases not matched to a gene: 6. The CDR3 nucleotides read TGTGCCAGCAGCCCCGGGACTAGCGGGGGCCTTAGCACAGATACGCAGTATTTT. It yields the protein CASSPGTSGGLSTDTQYF.

The V gene is TRBV18, the J gene TRBJ1-5, with TRBD1 matching 8 bases. In germline, CDR1 is KGHSH, CDR2 LQKENI. The ends lost 5 bases at V and 4 bases at J; junction bases unmatched: 7. This CDR3 has 15 amino acids. CDR3 sequence (DNA): TGTGCCAGCTCAGCGGACAGGGCGGTGAATCAGCCCCAGCATTTT. Amino acid sequence: CASSADRAVNQPQHF.

The CDR3 loop reads CASTSEDEQYF. In DNA form, the CDR3 reads TGTGCCAGCACATCAGAAGACGAGCAGTACTTC. V and J are TRBV7-9 and TRBJ2-7; no clear D gene. This CDR3 spans 11 amino acids. V was pared by 7 bases and J by 5 bases, with 9 bases between. Germline lookup yields CDR1 SEHNR and CDR2 FQNEAQ (reference sequence).

On this clone: The junction departs from the called germline gene at one end, perhaps through a read error. The rearrangement links TRBV5-1 to TRBJ2-7, with D maybe TRBD1 (6 bases). This CDR3 is 13 amino acids long. The germline gives CDR1 SGHRS, CDR2 YFSETQ. In DNA form, the CDR3 reads TGCGCCAGCAGCTTGGGTCTTCAGGGGCGCTGTATCTTC. Its translation is CASSLGLQGRCIF.